This T cell receptor beta chain was observed in a study of blood T cell repertoires in COVID-19. Original data processing: Nucleated cell number was recorded as an estimate derived from reference gene primer amplification. Assay: immunoSEQ multiplex PCR; the TCRdb copy retains only in-frame clones and omits some. V and J calls and clone size are those listed in that table; D and trimming were worked out from the DNA. The sample records over 250,000 clones, 85% to 90% being singletons. The sequencing input was peripheral blood. The receptor was derived from a woman aged 40-49 years who had recovered from COVID-19.

The CDR3 loop reads CASSEWAGSGPQHF. DNA of the CDR3: TGTGCCAGCAGTGAATGGGCAGGGTCAGGTCCCCAGCATTTT. The V and J genes are TRBV25-1 and TRBJ1-5, with D perhaps TRBD1 (5 bases). Trimming left V 1 base short and J 10 bases short, with 14 bases between. The CDR3 is 14 residues long. CDR1 and CDR2 from the germline V gene are MGHDK and SYGVNS.